This T cell receptor beta chain was documented in a study of response to subunit inactivated influenza vaccine (dated by TCRdb to about 2018). Context from the whole study: To follow how T cells responded to a trivalent subunit inactivated influenza vaccine, the researchers relied on deep quantitative profiling of the T cell receptor repertoire. What the work shows at the level of the full study, not this receptor alone: It was suggested by the authors that each seasonal influenza vaccination may recruit only a limited number of new T cells.

Library preparation employed RT-PCR. Instrument used: Illumina HiSeq 2500. The raw public data were reprocessed by TCRdb itself: fastp quality trimming at Q25, MiXCR clonotype calling, in-frame beta chains only. Merged by CDR3 protein, the rows form single entries marked with the most common genes and DNA. The sample table shows roughly 700,000 distinct CDR3 sequences, and about 15% are seen once. The top ten hold 6% to 7% of the sample. CDR1 and CDR2, per the germline V gene, are SGHTA and FQGNSA. Including cysteine and phenylalanine, the CDR3 has 13 amino acids. CDR3 DNA is the only sequence kept; it has 39 bases, read in frame from the first base. Trimming takes 8 bases from V and 0 bases from J, and the germline ends sit 9 bases apart. This clonotype was recorded a few times. Which antigen it targets is not known. Qualities for individual bases were not recorded, and no much larger clone is one base off.

The chain is made from TRBV7-2 and TRBJ2-3; the D region possibly corresponds to TRBD2 (5 bases align). This receptor was obtained from a middle-aged man who received an inactivated influenza vaccine. Donor details come from another sample of the same person, matched by shared clones. Sequenced here: PBMCs from blood, sampled 14 to 15 days before vaccination. The CDR3 region has the sequence CASQTRSTDTQYF. The bases read TGTGCCAGCCAAACTAGAAGCACAGATACGCAGTATTTT.